Shown below are 7 T cell receptor beta chains from a single sample sequenced in a study of identical twins. TCRdb processed the 5' RACE reads anew with MiXCR; each CDR3 protein has one entry. The table lists 450,000 or so distinct CDR3 sequences, roughly 18% of them singletons. Sequenced sample: naive T cells sorted from blood. These TCRs come from a man aged 50-59 years in good health.

J is TRBJ2-5 and V is TRBV5-1; 8 bases agree with TRBD2. The CDR3 spans 14 residues. The germline V gene encodes CDR1 SGHRS and CDR2 YFSETQ. J lost 2 bases, V lost 1 base, and 1 base had no gene match. The CDR3 protein is CASSLRGGQETQYF. The CDR3 DNA is TGCGCCAGCAGCTTGCGGGGGGGGCAAGAGACCCAGTACTTC.

The genes are TRBV15 and TRBJ2-5, with 8 bases aligning to TRBD1. The CDR3 consists of 16 residues. Germline assignment: CDR1 LNHNV and CDR2 YYDKDF (reference sequence). V dropped 0 bases and J dropped 5; count of bases not matched to a gene: 8. Written as DNA, the CDR3 is TGTGCCACCAGCAGAGACCCAACAGGGGGTTGGGAGACCCAGTACTTC. It codes for CATSRDPTGGWETQYF.

The V and J genes are TRBV4-2 and TRBJ1-2; D might be TRBD1 (6 bases). The germline V gene has CDR1 LGHNA and CDR2 YNFKEQ. Trimming took 3 bases from V and 2 from J, leaving 16 bases between them. The CDR3 is 16 amino acids. CDR3 amino acids: CASSHDLDRNNYGYTF. The CDR3 DNA reads as TGTGCCAGCAGCCACGATCTAGACAGGAACAACTATGGCTACACCTTC.

The V gene is TRBV20-1, the J gene TRBJ2-1, with D perhaps given as TRBD1 or TRBD2 (7 bases each). Germline V gene lookup returns CDR1 DFQATT and CDR2 SNEGSKA (reference sequence). This CDR3 has 14 amino acids. Trimming shortened V by 0 bases and J by 9 bases, and 15 bases separated the two germline ends. The CDR3 nucleotides read TGCAGTGCTAGAGATATGGGCAGGGGGGGTGAGCAGTTCTTC. It translates to CSARDMGRGGEQFF.

The rearrangement joins TRBV27 to TRBJ2-1; TRBD1 is a possible D gene (8 bases). Germline lookup yields CDR1 MNHEY and CDR2 SMNVEV (reference sequence). V lost 4 bases and J 7 bases, leaving 17 bases between the germline ends. This CDR3 comprises 15 residues. CDR3 in amino acids: CASSYLGQGGNEQFF. As DNA, the CDR3 is TGTGCCAGCAGTTACCTCGGACAGGGAGGGAATGAGCAGTTCTTC.

CDR3 in DNA: TGCGCCAGCAGCCCGGACCAGGGTTGGAACACAGATACGCAGTATTTT. This sequence encodes CASSPDQGWNTDTQYF. The rearrangement uses TRBV4-1 and TRBJ2-3, with D possibly TRBD1 on 5 matching bases. The CDR3 length is 16 residues. Trimming took 4 bases from V and 2 from J, leaving 16 bases between them. The germline CDR1 and CDR2 sequences are MGHRA and YSYEKL.

The chain employs TRBV6-2 or TRBV6-3 and TRBJ2-1; 7 bases agree with TRBD2. CDR1 and CDR2 (germline): MNHEY, SVGEGT. The CDR3 has 16 residues. V was clipped by 5 bases and J by 5 bases; unmatched bases: 12. CDR3 nucleotides: TGTGCCAGCAGTGCTCTCGGGGCGGGAGTCGACAATGAGCAGTTCTTC. Its translation: CASSALGAGVDNEQFF.